These 7 T cell receptor beta chains came from one sample sequenced in a study of CD8 T cells in ankylosing spondylitis (dated by TCRdb to 2015 to 2018). The library came from 5' RACE. These reads were obtained on an Illumina HiSeq 2500. The public sequencing data were trimmed at Q25 with fastp and processed into clonotypes with MiXCR by TCRdb, which kept only in-frame beta chains. Rows with one shared CDR3 protein collapse into an entry with the most common genes and DNA. This sample holds 350,000 or so distinct CDR3 sequences; roughly 14% were observed only once. The ten largest clonotypes hold roughly 1.1% of the sample. Sequences were obtained from blood, either unsorted or a sorted T cell fraction (not recorded which). These TCRs come from a male donor with ankylosing spondylitis or in good health (not recorded which).

V gene TRBV11-1 combines with J gene TRBJ2-3; D is unresolved. The V and J ends lost 3 bases and 3 bases respectively, with 13 bases between them. Germline V gene data show CDR1 as SGHAT and CDR2 as FQDESV (reference sequence). The CDR3 consists of 15 residues. CDR3 DNA sequence: TGTGCCAGCAGCTTCTTAGACCGGCGAACAGATACGCAGTATTTT. Its translation is CASSFLDRRTDTQYF. The full variable domain, with the rest looked up from reference TRBV11-1 and TRBJ2-3, is EAEVAQSPRYKITEKSQAVAFWCDPISGHATLYWYRQILGQGPELLVQFQDESVVDDSQLPKDRFSAERLKGVDSTLKIQPAELGDSAMYLCASSFLDRRTDTQYFGPGTRLTVL.

The J gene is TRBJ2-7, the V gene TRBV6-5; D gene unclear. V lost 7 bases to trimming and J lost 2 bases, with 15 bases between them. CDR1 and CDR2 (germline): MNHEY, SVGAGI. The CDR3 loop spans 14 amino acids. DNA for the CDR3: TGTGCCAGCACGGTTACCGAAGGCCCCTACGAGCAGTACTTC. Protein: CASTVTEGPYEQYF.

This clonotype was seen only once. The rearrangement joins TRBV20-1 to TRBJ2-2, with D maybe TRBD2 (6 bases). V was shortened by 0 bases and J by 4 bases, with 15 bases between the two germline ends. CDR3 length equals 16 residues. Germline CDR1 and CDR2: DFQATT and SNEGSKA (reference sequence). The CDR3: CSARDPAGPSTGELFF. The DNA of the CDR3 is TGCAGTGCTAGAGATCCGGCGGGGCCGAGCACCGGGGAGCTGTTTTTT.

The chain links TRBV27 to TRBJ2-7; 13 bases fit TRBD2. With 6 bases clipped from V and 5 bases from J, the junction kept 7 bases outside the gene matches. The CDR3 has 15 amino acids. Per germline, CDR1 MNHEY and CDR2 SMNVEV (reference sequence). CDR3 bases: TGTGCCAGCAGACCTCGCGGGACTAGCGGGAACGAGCAGTACTTC. Encoded protein: CASRPRGTSGNEQYF.

This clonotype appeared many times. DNA of the CDR3: TGTGCCAGCAGTTTAGTCCTTGGTCGGCCTGAAGCTTTCTTT. It yields the protein CASSLVLGRPEAFF. This rearrangement joins TRBV12-3 or TRBV12-4 to TRBJ1-1; no definite D call. V lost 1 base, J lost 6 bases, and 12 bases lay in between. The CDR3 runs to 14 residues.

This clonotype turned up a few times. This chain joins TRBV6-1 and TRBJ2-7, with a weak D call TRBD1 (6 bases). V was clipped by 5 bases and J by 3 bases, with 11 bases between them. The CDR3 loop spans 13 amino acids. Germline CDR1 is MNHNS and CDR2 is SASEGT. The CDR3 sequence is CASSPQQGYEQYF. The CDR3, as DNA: TGTGCCAGCAGTCCACAACAGGGCTACGAGCAGTACTTC.

This clonotype showed up just a few times. The chain couples TRBV12-3 or TRBV12-4 to TRBJ1-2; no clear D. The CDR3 runs to 13 residues. The ends were cut back, 5 bases at V and 7 bases at J, with 14 bases in the middle. For the CDR3, the DNA is TGTGCCAGCAGTCCCAGGACCGTAGGTGGCTACACCTTC. Protein: CASSPRTVGGYTF.